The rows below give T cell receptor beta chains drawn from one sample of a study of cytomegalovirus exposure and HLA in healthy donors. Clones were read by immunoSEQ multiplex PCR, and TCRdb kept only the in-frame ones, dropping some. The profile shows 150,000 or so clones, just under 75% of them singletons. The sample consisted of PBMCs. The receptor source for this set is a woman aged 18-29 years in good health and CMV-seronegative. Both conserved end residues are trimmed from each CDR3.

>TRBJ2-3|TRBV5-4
ASSIQSDTQY
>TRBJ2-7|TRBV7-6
ASSLEAGAYEQY
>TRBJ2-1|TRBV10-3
AISDRRDRVTNEQF
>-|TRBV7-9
ASSLRGGGEQY
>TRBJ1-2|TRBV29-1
SVDEGRGRAGGYT
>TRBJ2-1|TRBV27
ASSRQRERNEQF
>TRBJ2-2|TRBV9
ASSLPVNTGELF
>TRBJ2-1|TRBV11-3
ASSLSLAGYNEQF
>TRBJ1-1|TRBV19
ASLEWGQGDEAF
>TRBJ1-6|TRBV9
ASSVAASYNSPLH
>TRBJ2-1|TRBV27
ASSSGGRAEQF
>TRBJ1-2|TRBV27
ASSVNRFSYGYT
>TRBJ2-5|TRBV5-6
APPVGSQETQY
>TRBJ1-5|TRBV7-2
ASSGGQQQPQH
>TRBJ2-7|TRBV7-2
ASSGGVVYEQY
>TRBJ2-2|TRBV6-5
ASSYGREYTGELF
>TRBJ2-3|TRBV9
ASTQGNTDTQY
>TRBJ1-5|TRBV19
ASSDRGNQPQH
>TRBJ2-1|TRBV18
ASLPGQSSYNEQF
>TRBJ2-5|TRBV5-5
ASSPGTRAEETQY
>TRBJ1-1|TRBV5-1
ASSTAPGTGGAF
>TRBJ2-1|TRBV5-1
ASSLRGGDYNEQF
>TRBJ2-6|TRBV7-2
AMDGISGANVLT
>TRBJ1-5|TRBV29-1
SAGTGSHQPQH
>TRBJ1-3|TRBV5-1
ASSLDNSGNTIY
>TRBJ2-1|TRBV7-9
ASSSLERDYLSYNEQF
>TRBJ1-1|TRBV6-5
ASSYISGTGRTEAF
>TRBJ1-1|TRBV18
ASSPNKMQLNTEAF
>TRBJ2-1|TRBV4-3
ASSLGLSGRGYNEQF
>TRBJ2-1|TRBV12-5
ASGLVAGTGGLNEQF
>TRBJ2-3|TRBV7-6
ASSPGASGMSGTDTQY
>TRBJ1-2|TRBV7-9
ASSLATGNYGYT
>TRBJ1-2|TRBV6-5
ASRGTQLYGYT
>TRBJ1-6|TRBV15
ATRTGDSGSPLH
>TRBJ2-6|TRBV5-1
ASSFRRAGANVLT
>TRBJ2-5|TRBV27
ASSLGYPRPQY
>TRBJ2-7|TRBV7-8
ASSWGRVGGGEQY
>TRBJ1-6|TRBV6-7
ASSSRDRGPNNSPLH
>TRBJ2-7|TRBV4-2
ASSPSAGVLNEQY
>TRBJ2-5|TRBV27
ASSEGRETQY
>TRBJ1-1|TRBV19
ASNIQTGRNTEAF
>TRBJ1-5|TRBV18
ASSPGPTGFNQPQH
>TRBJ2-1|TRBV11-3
ASSPLAAFSSYNEQF
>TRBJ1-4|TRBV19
ASSRAENEKLF
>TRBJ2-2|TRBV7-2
ASSLDSASTGELF
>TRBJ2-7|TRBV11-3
ASSFGQSYEQY
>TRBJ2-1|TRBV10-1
ASSASTGLAGGSYNEQF
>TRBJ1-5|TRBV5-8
ASSLGTRDDQPQH
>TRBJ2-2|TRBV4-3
ASSQDLAEYTGELF
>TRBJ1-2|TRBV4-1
ASSPQGGTNYGYT
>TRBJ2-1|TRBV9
ASSVEGGGMF
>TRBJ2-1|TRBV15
ATSRPGSEQF
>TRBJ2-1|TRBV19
ASSIKLAGGRYNEQF
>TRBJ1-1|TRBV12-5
ASGLDLNTEAF
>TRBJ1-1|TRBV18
ASSPTSRGLGAEAF
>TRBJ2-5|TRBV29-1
SVTAGQQETQY
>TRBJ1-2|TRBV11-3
ASSLAYEGFSYGYT
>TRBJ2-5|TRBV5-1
ASSLAMAGVKETQY
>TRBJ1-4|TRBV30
AWSLGWDRGFEKLF